This TCR beta chain is from a study of T cell clones after liver transplantation. The study, taken as a whole, reports: In two subjects, few donor cells limited the measurable donor-reactive repertoire.

Germline CDR1 and CDR2: SGHRS and YFSETQ. The CDR3 covers 14 residues. V was shortened by 3 bases and J by 4 bases, with 11 bases between the two germline ends. In this sample, this clone turned up a few times. Antigen: not known. Sequencing of dividing CFSE-low cells from the MLR defined alloreactive TCRbeta sequences. The table came from immunoSEQ multiplex PCR; TCRdb's copy has only in-frame clones and leaves some out. The table shows around 4,800 clones, with 25% to 30% occurring only once. V is TRBV5-1 and J is TRBJ2-1, with a possible D match to TRBD2 (6 bases). Sequencing input: CD4+ T cells from cultured PBMCs. The TCR originated in a human patient who received a liver transplant. T cells may partly derive from the graft donor. This CDR3 reads CASSWGLAYNEQFF. DNA for the CDR3: TGCGCCAGCAGCTGGGGACTGGCTTACAATGAGCAGTTCTTC.